The 2 T cell receptor beta chains below all came from one sample that was sequenced in a study of blood T cell repertoires in COVID-19. Using immunoSEQ multiplex PCR, the repertoire was profiled, and TCRdb retains in-frame clones only, with some absent. The data contain a few hundred thousand clones, approximately 89% of them singletons. The sample comprised PBMCs or T cells enriched from blood (not recorded which). The receptors here all came from a woman aged 30 to 39 who had recovered from COVID-19.

The V and J genes are TRBV4-2 and TRBJ2-7; maybe TRBD1 (6 bases). The V and J ends lost 0 bases and 4 bases respectively, with 7 bases between them. CDR1 and CDR2 (germline): LGHNA, YNFKEQ. The CDR3 spans 13 residues. CDR3 loop: CASSQDQGYEQYF. The CDR3 coding sequence is TGTGCCAGCAGCCAAGATCAGGGGTACGAGCAGTACTTC.

This chain joins TRBV10-3 and TRBJ1-1; D is ambiguous. The V and J ends lost 4 bases and 1 base respectively, with 7 bases between them. Germline V CDR1 and CDR2: ENHRY, SYGVKD. The CDR3 covers 13 residues. CDR3 coding DNA: TGTGCCATCAGTGCTGGGCAGAACACTGAAGCTTTCTTT. This sequence encodes CAISAGQNTEAFF.